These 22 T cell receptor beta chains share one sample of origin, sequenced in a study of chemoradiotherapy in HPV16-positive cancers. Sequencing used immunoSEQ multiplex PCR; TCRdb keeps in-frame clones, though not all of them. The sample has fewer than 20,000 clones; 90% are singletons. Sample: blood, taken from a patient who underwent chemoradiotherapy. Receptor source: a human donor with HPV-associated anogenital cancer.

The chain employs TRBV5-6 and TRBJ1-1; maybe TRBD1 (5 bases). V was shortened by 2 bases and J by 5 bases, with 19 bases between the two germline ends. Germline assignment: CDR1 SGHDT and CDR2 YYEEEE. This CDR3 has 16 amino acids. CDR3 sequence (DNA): TGTGCCAGCAGCTTAGTGGGGGGTCAAAAAAAAACTGAAGCTTTCTTT. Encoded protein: CASSLVGGQKKTEAFF.

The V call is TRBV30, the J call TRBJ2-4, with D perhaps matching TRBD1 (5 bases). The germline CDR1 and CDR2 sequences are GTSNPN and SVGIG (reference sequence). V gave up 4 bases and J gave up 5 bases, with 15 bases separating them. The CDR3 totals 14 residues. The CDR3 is CAWTPPGNQNIQYF. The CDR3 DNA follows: TGTGCCTGGACTCCCCCAGGGAACCAAAACATTCAGTACTTC.

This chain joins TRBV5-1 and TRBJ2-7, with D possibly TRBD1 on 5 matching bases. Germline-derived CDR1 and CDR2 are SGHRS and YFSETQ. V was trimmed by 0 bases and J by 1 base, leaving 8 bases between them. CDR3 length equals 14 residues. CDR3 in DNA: TGCGCCAGCAGCTTGGGTAGGGGATCCTACGAGCAGTACTTC. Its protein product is CASSLGRGSYEQYF.

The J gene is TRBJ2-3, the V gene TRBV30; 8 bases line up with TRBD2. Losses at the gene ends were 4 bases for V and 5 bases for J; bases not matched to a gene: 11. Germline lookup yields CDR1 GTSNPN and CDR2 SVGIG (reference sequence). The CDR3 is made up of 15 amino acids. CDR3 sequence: CAWNPSGGPVDTQYF. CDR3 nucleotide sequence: TGTGCCTGGAATCCAAGCGGGGGCCCTGTAGATACGCAGTATTTT.

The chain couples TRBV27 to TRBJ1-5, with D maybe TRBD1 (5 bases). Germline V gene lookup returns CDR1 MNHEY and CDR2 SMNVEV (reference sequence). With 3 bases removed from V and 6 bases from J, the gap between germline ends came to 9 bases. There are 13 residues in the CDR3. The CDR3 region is CASSFLRGQPQHF. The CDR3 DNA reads TGTGCCAGCAGTTTTTTAAGGGGTCAGCCCCAGCATTTT.

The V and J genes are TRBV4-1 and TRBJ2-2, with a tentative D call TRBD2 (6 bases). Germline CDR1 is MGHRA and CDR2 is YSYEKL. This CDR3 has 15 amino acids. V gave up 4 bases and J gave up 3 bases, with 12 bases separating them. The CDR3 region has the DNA TGCGCCAGCAGCCTCCCGGGACTCCACACCGGGGAGCTGTTTTTT. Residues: CASSLPGLHTGELFF.

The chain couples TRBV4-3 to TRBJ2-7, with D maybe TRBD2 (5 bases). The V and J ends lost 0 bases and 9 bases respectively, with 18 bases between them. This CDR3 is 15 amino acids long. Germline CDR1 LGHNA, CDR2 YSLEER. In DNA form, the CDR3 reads TGCGCCAGCAGCCAAGAAATAAAGGACTCCATCGGGCAGTACTTC. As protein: CASSQEIKDSIGQYF.

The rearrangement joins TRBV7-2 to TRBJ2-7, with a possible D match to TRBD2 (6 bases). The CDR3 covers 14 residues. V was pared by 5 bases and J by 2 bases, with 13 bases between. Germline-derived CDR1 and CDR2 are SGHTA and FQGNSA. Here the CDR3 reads CASSPRRGAYEQYF. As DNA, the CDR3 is TGTGCCAGCAGCCCCCGGCGGGGCGCCTACGAGCAGTACTTC.

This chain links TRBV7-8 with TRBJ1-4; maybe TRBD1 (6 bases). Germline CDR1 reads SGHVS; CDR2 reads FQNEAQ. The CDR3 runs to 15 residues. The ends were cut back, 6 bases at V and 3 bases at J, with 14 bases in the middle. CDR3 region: CASSLGWGPNEKLFF. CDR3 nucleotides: TGTGCCAGCAGTCTAGGGTGGGGGCCTAATGAAAAACTGTTTTTT.

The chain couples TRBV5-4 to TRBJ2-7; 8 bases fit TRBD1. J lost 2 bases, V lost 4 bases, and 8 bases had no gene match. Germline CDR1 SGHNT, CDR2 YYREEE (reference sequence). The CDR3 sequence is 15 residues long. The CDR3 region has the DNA TGTGCCAGCAGCCTGTCGGACAGGGCCGCCTACGAGCAGTACTTC. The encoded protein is CASSLSDRAAYEQYF.

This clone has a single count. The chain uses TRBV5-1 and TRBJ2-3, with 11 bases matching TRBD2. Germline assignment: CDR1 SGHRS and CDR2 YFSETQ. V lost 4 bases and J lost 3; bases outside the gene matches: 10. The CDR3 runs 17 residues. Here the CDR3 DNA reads TGCGCCAGCAGCCCACTCACTAGCGGGGGAGGTACAGATACGCAGTATTTT. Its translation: CASSPLTSGGGTDTQYF.

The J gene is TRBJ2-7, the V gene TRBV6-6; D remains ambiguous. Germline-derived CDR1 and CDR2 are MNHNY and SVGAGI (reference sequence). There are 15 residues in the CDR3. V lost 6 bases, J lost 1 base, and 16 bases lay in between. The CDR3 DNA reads TGTGCCAGCAGAAAGAGCAGTAGTAATTCCTACGAGCAGTACGTC. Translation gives CASRKSSSNSYEQYV.

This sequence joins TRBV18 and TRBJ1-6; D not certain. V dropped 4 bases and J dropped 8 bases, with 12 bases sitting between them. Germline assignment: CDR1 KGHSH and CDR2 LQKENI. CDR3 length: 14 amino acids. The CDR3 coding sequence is TGTGCCAGCTCACAAACGAGGATAGATTCACCCCTCCACTTT. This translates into CASSQTRIDSPLHF.

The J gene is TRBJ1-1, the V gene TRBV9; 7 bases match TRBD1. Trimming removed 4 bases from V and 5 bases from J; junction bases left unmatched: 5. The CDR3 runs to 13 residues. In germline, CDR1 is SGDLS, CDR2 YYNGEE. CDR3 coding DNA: TGTGCCAGCAGCCCCCGGACAGGTACTGAAGCTTTCTTT. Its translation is CASSPRTGTEAFF.

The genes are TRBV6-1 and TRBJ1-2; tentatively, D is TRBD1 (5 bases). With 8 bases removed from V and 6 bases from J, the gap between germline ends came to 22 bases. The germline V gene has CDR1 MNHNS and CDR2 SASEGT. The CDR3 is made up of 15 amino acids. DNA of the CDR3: TGTGCCAGCTCTACCCTTTTGGGGGGGGTCGATGGCTACACCTTC. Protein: CASSTLLGGVDGYTF.

The CDR3 bases are TGTGCCAGTAGGCGGGACAGGGGAAAGCCCCAGCATTTT. Translated: CASRRDRGKPQHF. The chain combines TRBV19 with TRBJ1-5, with 10 bases aligning to TRBD1. Trimming took 6 bases from V and 8 from J; bases not matched to a gene: 4. CDR1 LNHDA and CDR2 SQIVND come from the germline V gene (reference sequence). The CDR3 extends over 13 amino acids. The full variable domain, rest sourced from reference TRBV19 and TRBJ1-5, is DGGITQSPKYLFRKEGQNVTLSCEQNLNHDAMYWYRQDPGQGLRLIYYSQIVNDFQKGDIAEGYSVSREKKESFPLTVTSAQKNPTAFYLCASRRDRGKPQHFGDGTRLSIL.

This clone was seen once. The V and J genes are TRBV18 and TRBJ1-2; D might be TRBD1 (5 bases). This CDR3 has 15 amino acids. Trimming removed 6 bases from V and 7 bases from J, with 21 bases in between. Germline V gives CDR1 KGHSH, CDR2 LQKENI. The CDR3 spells CASSTREGNGFGYTF. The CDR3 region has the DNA TGTGCCAGCTCCACACGAGAGGGGAATGGGTTTGGCTACACCTTC. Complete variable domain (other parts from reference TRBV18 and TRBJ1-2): NAGVMQNPRHLVRRRGQEARLRCSPMKGHSHVYWYRQLPEEGLKFMVYLQKENIIDESGMPKERFSAEFPKEGPSILRIQQVVRGDSAAYFCASSTREGNGFGYTFGSGTRLTVV.

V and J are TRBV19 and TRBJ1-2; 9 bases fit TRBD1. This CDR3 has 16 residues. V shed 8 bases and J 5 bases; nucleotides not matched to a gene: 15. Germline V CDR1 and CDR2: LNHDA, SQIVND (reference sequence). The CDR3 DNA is TGTGCCAGTCGGCCCACCCCGGGACAGGGTCCTTATGGCTACACCTTC. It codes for CASRPTPGQGPYGYTF.

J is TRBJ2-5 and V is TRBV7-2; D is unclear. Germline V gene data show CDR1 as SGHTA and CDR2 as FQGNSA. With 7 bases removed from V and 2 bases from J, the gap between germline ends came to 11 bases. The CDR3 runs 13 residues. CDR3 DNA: TGTGCCAGCACCTCGTGGGTTCAAGAGACCCAGTACTTC. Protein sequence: CASTSWVQETQYF.

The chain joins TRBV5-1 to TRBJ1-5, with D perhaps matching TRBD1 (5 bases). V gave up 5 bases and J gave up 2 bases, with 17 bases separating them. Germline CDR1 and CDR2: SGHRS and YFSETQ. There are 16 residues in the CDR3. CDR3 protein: CASSPGTGGGNQPQHF. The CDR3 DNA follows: TGCGCCAGCAGTCCTGGGACGGGGGGTGGCAATCAGCCCCAGCATTTT.

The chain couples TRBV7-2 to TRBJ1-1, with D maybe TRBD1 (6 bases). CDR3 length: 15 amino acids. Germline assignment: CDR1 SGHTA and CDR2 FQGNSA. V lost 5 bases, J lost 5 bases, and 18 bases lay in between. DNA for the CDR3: TGTGCCAGCAGCAAGGCAGGGGTTGTTGGGACTGAAGCTTTCTTT. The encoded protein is CASSKAGVVGTEAFF.

The CDR3 is CASSLARAVDSYNEQFF. The CDR3 DNA follows: TGTGCCAGCAGCTTGGCAAGGGCGGTCGACTCCTACAATGAGCAGTTCTTC. The chain links TRBV5-8 to TRBJ2-1; D is unclear. Trimming took off 0 bases at V and 0 bases at J, with 13 bases between the two ends. CDR3 length equals 17 residues. Germline lookup yields CDR1 SGHTS and CDR2 YDEGEE.